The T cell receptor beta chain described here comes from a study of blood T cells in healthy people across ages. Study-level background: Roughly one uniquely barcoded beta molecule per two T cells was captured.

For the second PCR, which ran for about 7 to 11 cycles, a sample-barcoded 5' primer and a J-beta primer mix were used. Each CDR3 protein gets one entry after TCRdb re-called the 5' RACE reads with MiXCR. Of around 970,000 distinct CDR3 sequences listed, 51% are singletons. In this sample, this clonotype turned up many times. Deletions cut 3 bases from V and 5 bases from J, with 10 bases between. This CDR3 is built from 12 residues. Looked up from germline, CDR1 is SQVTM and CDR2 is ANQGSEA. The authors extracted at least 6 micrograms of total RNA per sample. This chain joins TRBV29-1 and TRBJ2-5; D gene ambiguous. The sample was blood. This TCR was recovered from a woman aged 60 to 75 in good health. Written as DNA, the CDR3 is TGCAGCGTTGATAGGGTTGGGGAGACCCAGTACTTC. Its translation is CSVDRVGETQYF.